This paragraph reports one T cell receptor (beta chain). Its antigen remains unidentified. The CDR3 is 14 amino acids. In germline, CDR1 is MNHEY, CDR2 SMNVEV (reference sequence). The trim removed 3 bases at V and 3 bases at J, leaving 2 bases unmatched. These data belong to a study of T cells in localized non-small cell lung cancer. Clones were sequenced by immunoSEQ multiplex PCR, and TCRdb holds only the in-frame ones, with some missing. The sample holds about 26,000 clones, approximately 90% seen once. Study-wide results and caveats: Peak T cell clonality was found in uninvolved adjacent lung, exceeding tumor. Higher adjacent-lung clonality was associated with shorter survival. Sequencing involved a lone tumor region, leaving heterogeneity possible.

The clonotype originates from a female donor of 60 years or more with stage II squamous cell lung carcinoma. The V call is TRBV27, the J call TRBJ2-1; 7 bases align to TRBD2. Material: peripheral blood, obtained before any cancer treatment. Written as DNA, the CDR3 is TGTGCCAGCAGTTTCAGCGGGAACTACAATGAGCAGTTCTTC. It is translated as CASSFSGNYNEQFF.